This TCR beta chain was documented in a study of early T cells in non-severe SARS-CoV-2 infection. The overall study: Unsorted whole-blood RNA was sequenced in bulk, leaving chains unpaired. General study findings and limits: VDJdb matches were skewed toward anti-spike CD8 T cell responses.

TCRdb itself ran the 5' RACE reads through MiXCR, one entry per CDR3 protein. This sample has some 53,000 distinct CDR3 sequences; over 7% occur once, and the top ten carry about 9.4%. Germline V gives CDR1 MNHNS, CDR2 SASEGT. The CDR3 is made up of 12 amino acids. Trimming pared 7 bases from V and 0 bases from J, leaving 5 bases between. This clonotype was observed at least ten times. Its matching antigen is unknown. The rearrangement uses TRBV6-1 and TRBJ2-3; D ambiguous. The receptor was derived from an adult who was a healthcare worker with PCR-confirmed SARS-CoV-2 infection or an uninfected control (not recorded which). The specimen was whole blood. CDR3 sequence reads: CASTFSTDTQYF. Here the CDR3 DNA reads TGTGCCAGCACTTTTAGCACAGATACGCAGTATTTT.